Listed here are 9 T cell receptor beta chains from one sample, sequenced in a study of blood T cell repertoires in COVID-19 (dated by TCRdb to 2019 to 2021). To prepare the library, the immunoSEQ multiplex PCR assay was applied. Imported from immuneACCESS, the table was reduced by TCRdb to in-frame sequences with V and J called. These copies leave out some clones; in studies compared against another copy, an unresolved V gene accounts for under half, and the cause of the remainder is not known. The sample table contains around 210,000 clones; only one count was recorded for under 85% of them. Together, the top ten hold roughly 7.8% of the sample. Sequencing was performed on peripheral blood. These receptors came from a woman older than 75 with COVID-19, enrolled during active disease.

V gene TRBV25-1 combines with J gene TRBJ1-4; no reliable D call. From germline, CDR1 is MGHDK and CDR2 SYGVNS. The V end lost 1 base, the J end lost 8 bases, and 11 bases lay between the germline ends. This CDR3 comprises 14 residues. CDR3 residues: CASSESGMREKLFF. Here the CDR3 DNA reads TGTGCCAGCAGTGAATCGGGGATGCGGGAAAAACTGTTTTTT.

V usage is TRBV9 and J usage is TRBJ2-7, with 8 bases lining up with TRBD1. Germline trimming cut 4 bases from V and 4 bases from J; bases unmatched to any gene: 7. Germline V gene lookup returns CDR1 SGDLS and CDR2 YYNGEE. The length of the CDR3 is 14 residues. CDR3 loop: CASSRTGTGYEQYF. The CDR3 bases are TGTGCCAGCAGCCGGACAGGGACGGGATACGAGCAGTACTTC.

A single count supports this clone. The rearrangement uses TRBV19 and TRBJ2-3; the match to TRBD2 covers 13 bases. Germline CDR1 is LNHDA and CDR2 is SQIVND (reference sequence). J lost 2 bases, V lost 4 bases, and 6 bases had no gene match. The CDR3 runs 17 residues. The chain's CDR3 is CASSTRTSGGYTDTQYF. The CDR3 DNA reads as TGTGCCAGTAGTACCCGGACTAGCGGGGGATACACAGATACGCAGTATTTT. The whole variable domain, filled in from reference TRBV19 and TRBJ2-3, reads DGGITQSPKYLFRKEGQNVTLSCEQNLNHDAMYWYRQDPGQGLRLIYYSQIVNDFQKGDIAEGYSVSREKKESFPLTVTSAQKNPTAFYLCASSTRTSGGYTDTQYFGPGTRLTVL.

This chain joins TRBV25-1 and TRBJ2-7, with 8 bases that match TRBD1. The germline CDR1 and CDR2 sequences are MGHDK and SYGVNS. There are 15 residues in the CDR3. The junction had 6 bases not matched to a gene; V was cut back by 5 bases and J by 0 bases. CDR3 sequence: CASSQTGVYSYEQYF. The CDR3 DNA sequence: TGTGCCAGCAGTCAGACAGGGGTGTACTCCTACGAGCAGTACTTC.

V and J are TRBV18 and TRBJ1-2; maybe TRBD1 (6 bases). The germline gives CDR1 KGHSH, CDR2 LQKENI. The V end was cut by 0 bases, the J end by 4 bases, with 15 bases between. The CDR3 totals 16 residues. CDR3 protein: CASSPPIGDIGYGYTF. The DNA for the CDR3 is TGTGCCAGCTCACCACCGATTGGGGACATCGGCTATGGCTACACCTTC.

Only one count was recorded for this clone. CDR3 loop: CASSLMGAPYEQYF. CDR3 DNA sequence: TGTGCCAGCAGCTTGATGGGGGCCCCCTACGAGCAGTACTTC. The genes are TRBV5-8 and TRBJ2-7, with D tentatively TRBD1 (6 bases). Germline V lookup: CDR1 SGHTS, CDR2 YDEGEE. Trimming left V 1 base short and J 2 bases short, with 10 bases between. CDR3 length: 14 residues. Full variable domain (rest looked up from reference TRBV5-8 and TRBJ2-7): EAGVTQSPTHLIKTRGQQATLRCSPISGHTSVYWYQQALGLGLQFLLWYDEGEERNRGNFPPRFSGRQFPNYSSELNVNALELEDSALYLCASSLMGAPYEQYFGPGTRLTVT.

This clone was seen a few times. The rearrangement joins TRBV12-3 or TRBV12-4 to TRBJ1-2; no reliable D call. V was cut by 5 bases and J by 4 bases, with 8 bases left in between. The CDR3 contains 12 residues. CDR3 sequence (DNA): TGTGCCAGCAGTAGACTTTTCTATGGCTACACCTTC. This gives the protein CASSRLFYGYTF.

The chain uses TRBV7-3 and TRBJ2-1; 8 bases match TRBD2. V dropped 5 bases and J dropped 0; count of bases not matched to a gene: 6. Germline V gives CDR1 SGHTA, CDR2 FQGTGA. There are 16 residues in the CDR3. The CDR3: CASSLSRGGSYNEQFF. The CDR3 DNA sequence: TGTGCCAGCAGCCTTAGTCGGGGGGGCTCCTACAATGAGCAGTTCTTC.

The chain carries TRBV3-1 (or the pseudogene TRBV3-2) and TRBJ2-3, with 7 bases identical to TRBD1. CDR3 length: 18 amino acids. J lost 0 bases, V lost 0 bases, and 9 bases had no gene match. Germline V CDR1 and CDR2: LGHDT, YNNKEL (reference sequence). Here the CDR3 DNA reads TGTGCCAGCAGCCAAGATCGGAACCTGGGACAGAGCACAGATACGCAGTATTTT. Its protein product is CASSQDRNLGQSTDTQYF.